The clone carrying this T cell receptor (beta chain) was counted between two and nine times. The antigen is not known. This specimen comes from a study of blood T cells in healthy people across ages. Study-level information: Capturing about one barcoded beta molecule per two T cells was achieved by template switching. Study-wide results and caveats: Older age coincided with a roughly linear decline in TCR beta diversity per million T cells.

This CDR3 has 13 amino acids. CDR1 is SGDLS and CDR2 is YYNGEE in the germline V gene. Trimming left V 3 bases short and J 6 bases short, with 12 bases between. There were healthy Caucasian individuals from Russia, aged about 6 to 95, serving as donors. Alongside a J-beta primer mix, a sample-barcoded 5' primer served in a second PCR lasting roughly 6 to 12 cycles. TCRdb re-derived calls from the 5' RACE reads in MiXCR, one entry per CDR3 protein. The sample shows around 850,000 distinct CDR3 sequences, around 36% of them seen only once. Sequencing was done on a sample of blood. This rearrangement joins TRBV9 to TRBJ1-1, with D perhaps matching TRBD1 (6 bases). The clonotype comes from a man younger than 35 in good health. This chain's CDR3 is CASSGGDKAEAFF. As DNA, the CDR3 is TGTGCCAGCAGCGGAGGGGACAAAGCTGAAGCTTTCTTT. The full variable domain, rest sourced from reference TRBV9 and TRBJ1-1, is DSGVTQTPKHLITATGQRVTLRCSPRSGDLSVYWYQQSLDQGLQFLIQYYNGEERAKGNILERFSAQQFPDLHSELNLSSLELGDSALYFCASSGGDKAEAFFGQGTRLTVV.